The clone carrying this T cell receptor (beta chain) has more than one count but fewer than ten. Library preparation (for TCRbeta) was performed with unique molecular identifiers. From the PCR reads, TCRdb called clonotypes with MiXCR, one entry per CDR3 protein. In the table there are about 400,000 distinct CDR3 sequences, roughly 13% of which are singletons. This record belongs to a study of T-cell reconstitution after alpha-beta-depleted transplantation in children. Germline V CDR1 and CDR2: GTSNPN, SVGIG (reference sequence). CDR3 length equals 14 residues. The junction had 10 bases not matched to a gene; V was cut back by 4 bases and J by 5 bases.

This specimen consisted of PBMCs, obtained from the stem cell graft. This receptor was obtained from a human donor who donated a stem cell graft to a child with Fanconi anemia. The V call is TRBV30, the J call TRBJ2-5; 7 bases line up with TRBD2. CDR3 nucleotide sequence: TGTGCCTGGAAGCCGGGGGGAGAGGTGGAGACCCAGTACTTC. Encoded protein: CAWKPGGEVETQYF.